These T cell receptor beta chains were read from a single sample in a study of cytomegalovirus exposure and HLA in healthy donors. TCRdb's copy holds only in-frame clones and misses some; the assay was immunoSEQ multiplex PCR. This table has approximately 160,000 clones, about 88% appearing once. The sample comprised PBMCs. Receptor source: a young woman in good health and CMV-seronegative. Both conserved end residues are part of each CDR3. The D gene is left open where the match is weak.

cdr3_aa	cdr3_nt	j_call	v_call	d_call
CASSQGLAGGEEQFF	TGTGCCAGCAGCCAAGGACTAGCCGGAGGTGAGGAGCAGTTCTTC	TRBJ2-1	TRBV7-6	TRBD2
CASSLAQKNTEAFF	TGTGCCAGCAGCTTAGCACAGAAGAACACTGAAGCTTTCTTT	TRBJ1-1	TRBV7-6	NA
CASSPGGERIEQFF	TGTGCCAGCTCCCCTGGAGGTGAACGTATTGAGCAGTTCTTC	TRBJ2-1	TRBV5-6	NA
CASTPDRPDARQYF	TGCGCCAGCACCCCAGACAGGCCCGACGCCCGGCAGTACTTC	TRBJ2-7	TRBV5-1	NA
CSVVVAGGPYEQYF	TGCAGCGTTGTGGTAGCGGGAGGACCGTACGAGCAGTACTTC	TRBJ2-7	TRBV29-1	TRBD2
CASSATPIGGYGYTF	TGTGCCAGCAGTGCTACCCCGATCGGGGGCTATGGCTACACCTTC	TRBJ1-2	TRBV6-6	NA
CASSPTGGNVGDTQYF	TGCGCCAGCAGCCCCACGGGAGGGAACGTCGGGGATACGCAGTATTTT	TRBJ2-3	TRBV4-3	TRBD2
CASSVGGLAGGTGELFF	TGTGCCAGCAGCGTAGGAGGACTAGCGGGGGGGACCGGGGAGCTGTTTTTT	TRBJ2-2	TRBV9	TRBD2
CASSLKGPRDYGYTF	TGTGCCAGCAGCCTGAAGGGGCCTCGAGACTATGGCTACACCTTC	TRBJ1-2	TRBV9	NA
CASSWGGTGTYGYTF	TGTGCCAGCAGCTGGGGAGGGACAGGGACCTATGGCTACACCTTC	TRBJ1-2	TRBV5-6	TRBD1
CASSLRTHGYTF	TGTGCCAGCAGCTTAAGGACACATGGCTACACCTTC	TRBJ1-2	TRBV7-8	NA
CASSGGRGVQVGNQPQHF	TGTGCCAGCAGTGGGGGTCGCGGGGTGCAGGTGGGTAATCAGCCCCAGCATTTT	TRBJ1-5	TRBV2	NA
CASSLTGLTRSYNSPLHF	TGTGCCAGCAGTCTGACAGGGTTAACAAGGTCCTATAATTCACCCCTCCACTTT	TRBJ1-6	TRBV27	TRBD1